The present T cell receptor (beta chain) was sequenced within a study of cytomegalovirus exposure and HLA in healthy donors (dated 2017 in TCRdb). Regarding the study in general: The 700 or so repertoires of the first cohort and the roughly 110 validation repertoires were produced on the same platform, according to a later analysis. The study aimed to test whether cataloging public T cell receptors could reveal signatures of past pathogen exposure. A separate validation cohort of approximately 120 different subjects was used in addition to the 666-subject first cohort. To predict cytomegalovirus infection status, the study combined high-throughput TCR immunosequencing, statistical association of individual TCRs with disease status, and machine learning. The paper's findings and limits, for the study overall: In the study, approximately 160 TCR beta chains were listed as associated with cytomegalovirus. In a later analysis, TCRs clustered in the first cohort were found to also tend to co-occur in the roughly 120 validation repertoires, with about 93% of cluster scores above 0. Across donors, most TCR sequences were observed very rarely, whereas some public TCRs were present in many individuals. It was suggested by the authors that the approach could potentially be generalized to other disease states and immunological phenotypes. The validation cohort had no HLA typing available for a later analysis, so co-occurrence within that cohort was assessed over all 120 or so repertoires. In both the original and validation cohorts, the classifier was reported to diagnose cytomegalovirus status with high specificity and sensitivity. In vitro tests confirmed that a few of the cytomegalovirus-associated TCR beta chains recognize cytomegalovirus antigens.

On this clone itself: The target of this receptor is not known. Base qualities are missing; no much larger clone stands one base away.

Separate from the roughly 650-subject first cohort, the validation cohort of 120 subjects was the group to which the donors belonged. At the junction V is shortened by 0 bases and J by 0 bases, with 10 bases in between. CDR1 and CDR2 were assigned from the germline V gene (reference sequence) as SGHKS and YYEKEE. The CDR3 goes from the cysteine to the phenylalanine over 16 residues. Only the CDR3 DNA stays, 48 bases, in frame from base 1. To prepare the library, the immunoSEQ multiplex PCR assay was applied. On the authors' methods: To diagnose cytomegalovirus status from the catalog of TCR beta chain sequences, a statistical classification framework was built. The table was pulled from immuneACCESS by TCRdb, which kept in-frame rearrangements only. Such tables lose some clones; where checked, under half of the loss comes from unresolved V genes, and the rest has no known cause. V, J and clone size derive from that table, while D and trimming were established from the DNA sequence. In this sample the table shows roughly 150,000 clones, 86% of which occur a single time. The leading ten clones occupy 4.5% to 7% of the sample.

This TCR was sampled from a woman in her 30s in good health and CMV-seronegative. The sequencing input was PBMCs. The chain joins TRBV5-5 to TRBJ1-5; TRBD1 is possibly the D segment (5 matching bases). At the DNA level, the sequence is TGTGCCAGCAGCTTGGTTTCAGGGTTTAGCAATCAGCCCCAGCATTTT. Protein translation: CASSLVSGFSNQPQHF.